This T cell receptor (beta chain) was recorded in a study of cytomegalovirus exposure and HLA in healthy donors. CDR3 length equals 14 residues. With 5 bases removed from V and 5 bases from J, the gap between germline ends came to 14 bases. Germline V gene lookup returns CDR1 MNHNY and CDR2 SVGAGI (reference sequence). Clones were sequenced by immunoSEQ multiplex PCR, and TCRdb holds only the in-frame ones, with some missing. The data show 200,000 or so clones, with around 90% seen just once and 1.5% to 2.5% held by the top ten. The sequenced material came from PBMCs. The clonotype was recovered from a woman aged 18-29 years in good health and CMV-seropositive. The chain combines TRBV6-6 with TRBJ2-3, with D perhaps TRBD1 (6 bases). The CDR3: CASSKQGQLDTQYF. The CDR3 DNA is TGTGCCAGCAGTAAACAGGGTCAGTTAGATACGCAGTATTTT.